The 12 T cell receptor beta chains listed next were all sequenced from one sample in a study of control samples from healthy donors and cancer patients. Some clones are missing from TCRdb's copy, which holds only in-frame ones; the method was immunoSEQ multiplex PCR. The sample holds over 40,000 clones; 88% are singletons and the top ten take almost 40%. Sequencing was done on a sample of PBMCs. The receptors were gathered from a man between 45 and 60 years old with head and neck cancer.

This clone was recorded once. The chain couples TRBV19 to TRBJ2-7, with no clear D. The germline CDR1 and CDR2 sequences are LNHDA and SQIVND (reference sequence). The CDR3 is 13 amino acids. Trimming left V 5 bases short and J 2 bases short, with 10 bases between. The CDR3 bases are TGTGCCAGTAGTGGCCGGGCGACCTACGAGCAGTACTTC. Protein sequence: CASSGRATYEQYF. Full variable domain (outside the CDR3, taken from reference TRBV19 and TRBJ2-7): DGGITQSPKYLFRKEGQNVTLSCEQNLNHDAMYWYRQDPGQGLRLIYYSQIVNDFQKGDIAEGYSVSREKKESFPLTVTSAQKNPTAFYLCASSGRATYEQYFGPGTRLTVT.

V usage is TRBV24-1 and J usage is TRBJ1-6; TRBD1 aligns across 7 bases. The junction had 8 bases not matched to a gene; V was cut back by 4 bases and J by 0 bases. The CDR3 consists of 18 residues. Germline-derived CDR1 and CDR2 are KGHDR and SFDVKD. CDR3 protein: CATSDPDRVYSYNSPLHF. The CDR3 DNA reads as TGTGCCACCAGTGACCCCGACAGGGTCTACTCCTATAATTCACCCCTCCACTTT.

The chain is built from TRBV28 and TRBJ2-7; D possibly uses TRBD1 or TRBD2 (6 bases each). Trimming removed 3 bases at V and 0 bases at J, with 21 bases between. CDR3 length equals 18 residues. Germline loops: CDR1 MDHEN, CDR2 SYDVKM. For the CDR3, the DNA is TGTGCCAGCAGTTTTCTAATTTTTCGCGGGGACACCTCCTACGAGCAGTACTTC. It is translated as CASSFLIFRGDTSYEQYF.

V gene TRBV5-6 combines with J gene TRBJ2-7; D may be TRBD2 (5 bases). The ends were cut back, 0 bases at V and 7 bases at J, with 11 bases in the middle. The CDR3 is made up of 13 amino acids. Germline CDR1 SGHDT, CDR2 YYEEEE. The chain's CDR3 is CASSLAGLGEQYF. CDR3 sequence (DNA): TGTGCCAGCAGCTTGGCGGGGTTGGGGGAGCAGTACTTC.

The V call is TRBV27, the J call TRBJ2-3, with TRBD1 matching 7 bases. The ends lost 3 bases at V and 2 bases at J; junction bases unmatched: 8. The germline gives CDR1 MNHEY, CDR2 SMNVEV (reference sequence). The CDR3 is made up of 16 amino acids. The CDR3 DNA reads TGTGCCAGCAGTTTGGATTGGACAGGAGACACAGATACGCAGTATTTT. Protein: CASSLDWTGDTDTQYF.

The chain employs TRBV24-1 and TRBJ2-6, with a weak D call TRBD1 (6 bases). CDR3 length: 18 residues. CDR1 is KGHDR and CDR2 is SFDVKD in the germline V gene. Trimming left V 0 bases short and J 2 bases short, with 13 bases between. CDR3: CATSDLPLNRAGANVLTF. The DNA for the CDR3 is TGTGCCACCAGTGATTTGCCCTTGAACAGGGCTGGGGCCAACGTCCTGACTTTC.

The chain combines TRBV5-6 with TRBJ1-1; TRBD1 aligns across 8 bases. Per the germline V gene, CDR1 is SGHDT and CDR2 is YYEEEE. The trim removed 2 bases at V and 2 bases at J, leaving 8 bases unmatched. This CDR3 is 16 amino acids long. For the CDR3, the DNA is TGTGCCAGCAGCTTAAACTCGGGACAGGTTAACACTGAAGCTTTCTTT. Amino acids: CASSLNSGQVNTEAFF.

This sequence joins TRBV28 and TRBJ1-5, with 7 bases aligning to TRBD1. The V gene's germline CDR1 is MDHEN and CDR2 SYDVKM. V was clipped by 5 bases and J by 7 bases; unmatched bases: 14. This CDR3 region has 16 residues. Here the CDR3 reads CASSPRLRGRRQPQHF. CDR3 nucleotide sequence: TGTGCCAGCAGTCCTAGACTCAGGGGGAGACGGCAGCCCCAGCATTTT.

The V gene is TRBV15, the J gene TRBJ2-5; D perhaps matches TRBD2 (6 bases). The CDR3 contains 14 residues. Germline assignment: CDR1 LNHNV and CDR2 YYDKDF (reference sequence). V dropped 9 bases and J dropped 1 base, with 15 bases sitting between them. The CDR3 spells CATRGSGVQETQYF. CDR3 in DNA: TGTGCCACAAGGGGTTCGGGGGTCCAAGAGACCCAGTACTTC.

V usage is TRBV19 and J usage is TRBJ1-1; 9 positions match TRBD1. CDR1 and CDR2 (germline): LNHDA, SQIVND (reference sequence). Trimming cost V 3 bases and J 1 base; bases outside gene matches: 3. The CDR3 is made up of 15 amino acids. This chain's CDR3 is CASSIGQGRNTEAFF. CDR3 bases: TGTGCCAGTAGTATCGGACAGGGGAGGAACACTGAAGCTTTCTTT.

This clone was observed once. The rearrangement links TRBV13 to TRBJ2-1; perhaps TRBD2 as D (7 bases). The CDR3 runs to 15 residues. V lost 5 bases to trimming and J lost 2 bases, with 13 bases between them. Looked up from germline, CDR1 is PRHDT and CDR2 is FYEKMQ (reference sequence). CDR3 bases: TGTGCCAGCAGCCGAGGGGGGGGACCCTACAATGAGCAGTTCTTC. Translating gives CASSRGGGPYNEQFF.

CDR3 protein: CASSFLLAGGPETQYF. In nucleotides, the CDR3 is TGTGCCAGCAGTTTTCTCCTAGCGGGGGGGCCAGAGACCCAGTACTTC. This chain connects TRBV6-5 to TRBJ2-5; 12 bases map to TRBD2. V gave up 4 bases and J gave up 4 bases; unmatched junction bases: 7. Germline CDR1 and CDR2: MNHEY and SVGAGI. There are 16 residues in the CDR3.